The present T cell receptor beta chain was sequenced within a study of CD8 T cells in ankylosing spondylitis. This clonotype was observed a few times. Its antigen is still unknown. Broader study findings: Disease-linked clones reportedly showed significant enrichment in matched ankylosing spondylitis synovial fluid. Ankylosing spondylitis blood seemed to carry a telltale TCR beta motif made of about 8 highly homologous variants. In the blood and synovial fluid of reactive arthritis, some motif variants had been previously reported.

Germline V lookup: CDR1 DFQATT, CDR2 SNEGSKA (reference sequence). Germline trimming cut 7 bases from V and 4 bases from J; bases unmatched to any gene: 7. This CDR3 region has 13 residues. For TCR beta, libraries came from quantitative 5'-RACE with molecular barcodes. One entry per CDR3 protein results from TCRdb running MiXCR on the 5' RACE reads. The profile shows about 800,000 distinct CDR3 sequences, approximately 12% of them singletons. V is TRBV20-1 and J is TRBJ1-1, with 9 bases lining up with TRBD1. This receptor was identified in a male donor with ankylosing spondylitis. Sequencing input: blood, either unsorted or a sorted T cell fraction (not recorded which). CDR3 region: CSVPGTGITEAFF. The CDR3, as DNA: TGCAGTGTTCCCGGGACAGGGATCACTGAAGCTTTCTTT.